The rows below give T cell receptor beta chains drawn from one sample of a study of glioma-infiltrating T cells after dendritic cell vaccination. Sequenced by immunoSEQ multiplex PCR; TCRdb stores in-frame clones only, minus some. The data show 85,000 to 95,000 clones, 70% to 90% seen once. Sample: blood, taken before dendritic cell vaccination. These receptors originate from a human donor with glioblastoma. The CDR3 runs from the conserved cysteine through the conserved F or W. D genes are given only for firm matches. Expanded clones are given a class, and other clones once, few, many or no size at all.

v_call	d_call	clone_size	j_call	cdr3_nt	cdr3_aa
TRBV9	-	-	TRBJ1-2	TGTGCCAGCAGCGTAGAGGAGGGCGCCTATAGCTATGGCTACACCTTC	CASSVEEGAYSYGYTF
TRBV5-1	TRBD2	-	TRBJ2-1	TGCGCCAGCAGCTTCGAGGTCGGGACTAGCGGGAAGGAGAATGAGCAGTTCTTC	CASSFEVGTSGKENEQFF
TRBV5-5	TRBD1	-	TRBJ2-3	TGTGCCAGCAGCGACTGGGACAGCATTTACACAGATACGCAGTATTTT	CASSDWDSIYTDTQYF
TRBV7-2	-	-	TRBJ1-1	TGCGCCAGCAGCCAAGAATCGGGTAACACTGAAGCTTTCTTT	CASSQESGNTEAFF
TRBV7-2	TRBD2	-	TRBJ2-7	TGTGCCAGCAGCTTCCGCCGGGACGCTTGGCGGGAGACCTACGAGCAGTACTTC	CASSFRRDAWRETYEQYF
TRBV29-1	TRBD1	-	TRBJ2-2	TGCAGCGTCGAACTACCGGGACAGGGGGCAACCGGGGAGCTGTTTTTT	CSVELPGQGATGELFF
TRBV7-9	TRBD1	-	TRBJ2-5	TGTGCCAGCAGCTTAGTCGACAGGGGGCTACAAGAGACCCAGTACTTC	CASSLVDRGLQETQYF
TRBV28	-	-	TRBJ2-7	TGTGCCAGCAGTACATACGAGCAGTACTTC	CASSTYEQYF
TRBV15	-	-	TRBJ1-1	TGTGCCACCAGCAGATCAAGCTTGAACACTGAAGCTTTCTTT	CATSRSSLNTEAFF
TRBV28	TRBD1	-	TRBJ1-2	TGTGCCAGCAGGGCGGACAGGGGGCGGTTTGATGGCTACACCTTC	CASRADRGRFDGYTF
TRBV6-5	TRBD1	-	TRBJ2-1	TGTGCCAGCAGTTACGGACAGGGGTATATTGAGCAGTTCTTC	CASSYGQGYIEQFF
TRBV6-6	TRBD1	once	TRBJ1-5	TGTGCCAGCACCCCCGGGGACAGGGTGACGAGTCAGCCCCAGCATTTT	CASTPGDRVTSQPQHF
TRBV4-1	TRBD2	-	TRBJ2-1	TGCGCCAGCAGCACACGACTAGCGGGGGGTACCTACAATGAGCAGTTCTTC	CASSTRLAGGTYNEQFF
TRBV5-1	-	-	TRBJ2-3	TGCGCCAGCAGCTCGGACCCTGGGGGGGCGGGAGATACGCAGTATTTT	CASSSDPGGAGDTQYF
TRBV18	TRBD1	-	TRBJ2-7	TGTGCCAGCTCACGGACAGGGAGCAACGAGCAGTACTTC	CASSRTGSNEQYF
TRBV5-1	TRBD2	-	TRBJ2-3	TGCGCCAGCAGCTTAGGACTAGCGGGAAATTCGCCTGCAGATACGCAGTATTTT	CASSLGLAGNSPADTQYF
TRBV5-6	-	-	TRBJ2-7	TGTGCCAGCAGCCTGACAGCGACCGAGCAGTACTTC	CASSLTATEQYF
TRBV2	-	-	TRBJ2-2	TGTGCCAGCAGTGCGGACACCGGGGAGCTGTTTTTT	CASSADTGELFF
TRBV5-4	-	-	TRBJ2-5	TGTGCCAGCAGCTTGGCCGCGGGGGTGAGGGGGGAGACCCAGTACTTC	CASSLAAGVRGETQYF
TRBV4-3	-	medium-sized	TRBJ1-6	TGCGCCAGCAGCCAGGAACAGGGCAGAAATTCACCCCTCCACTTT	CASSQEQGRNSPLHF
TRBV18	TRBD1	-	TRBJ2-1	TGTGCCAGCTCACGGGACAGGGGCGGGAATGAGCAGTTCTTC	CASSRDRGGNEQFF
TRBV28	TRBD2	-	TRBJ2-5	TGTGCCAGCAGCTGGGGGACTAGCGGGAGAGAGACCCAGTACTTC	CASSWGTSGRETQYF
TRBV5-6	TRBD2	-	TRBJ2-7	TGTGCCAGCAGCGTAGGACTAGCGGGAGGCAAACCCTACGAGCAGTACTTC	CASSVGLAGGKPYEQYF
TRBV5-1	TRBD1	-	TRBJ1-1	TGCGCCAGCAGCTTGGGGGGGACAGGGAACACTGAAGCTTTCTTT	CASSLGGTGNTEAFF
TRBV19	-	-	TRBJ1-2	TGTGCCAGTACCGACTCAGGGTTAAGTAACTATGGCTACACCTTC	CASTDSGLSNYGYTF
TRBV7-2	-	once	TRBJ2-4	TGTGCCAGCAGCTTAAGCAGGGTAGCCAAAAACATTCAGTACTTC	CASSLSRVAKNIQYF
TRBV4-1	-	-	TRBJ2-7	TGCGCCAGCAGCCGCGATCAGGTTTTCTACGAGCAGTACTTC	CASSRDQVFYEQYF
TRBV27	-	-	TRBJ2-1	TGTGCCAGCACCCCTTCTGCTAACAATGAGCAGTTCTTC	CASTPSANNEQFF
TRBV28	TRBD2	-	TRBJ2-3	TGTGCCAGCAGTTTAGGGGTCGGTCTGGCGGGAGAGGCAGATACGCAGTATTTT	CASSLGVGLAGEADTQYF
TRBV7-6	TRBD1	-	TRBJ2-2	TGTGCCAGCAGCCCCCGGGACAGGGGGCGTACGGGGGAGCTGTTTTTT	CASSPRDRGRTGELFF
TRBV5-8	-	-	TRBJ2-2	TGTGCCAGCAGCCGCGTGAGGCTTGGAGGCGGGGAGCTGTTTTTT	CASSRVRLGGGELFF
TRBV9	TRBD1	-	TRBJ2-1	TGTGCCAGCAGCTTACCGGGACAGGGGGCTCATGAGCAGTTCTTC	CASSLPGQGAHEQFF
TRBV20-1	-	-	TRBJ2-7	TGCAGTGCTAAGGGAACAGGGCATTACTTC	CSAKGTGHYF
TRBV5-1	TRBD2	-	TRBJ2-3	TGCGCCAGCAGCCGAGGACTAGCGGGGGAGTTAGATACGCAGTATTTT	CASSRGLAGELDTQYF
TRBV13	TRBD2	-	TRBJ2-5	TGTGCCAGCAGCCTTAGCGGGGGGTTCCAAGAGACCCAGTACTTC	CASSLSGGFQETQYF
TRBV7-8	TRBD1	-	TRBJ1-2	TGTGCCAGCAGCCTAAAGACAGGGAGGTCGTATGGCTACACCTTC	CASSLKTGRSYGYTF
TRBV28	-	-	TRBJ1-2	TGTGCCAGCCGTAAGGGGGGGACGGTCTATGGCTACACCTTC	CASRKGGTVYGYTF
TRBV15	-	-	TRBJ2-3	TGTGCCACCAGCCGCTACACAGATACGCAGTATTTT	CATSRYTDTQYF
TRBV27	-	-	TRBJ1-1	TGTGCCACACACATGAACACTGAAGCTTTCTTT	CATHMNTEAFF
TRBV30	TRBD2	-	TRBJ2-5	TGTGCCTGGAGTGATGGGACTAGCGGCCAAGAGACCCAGTACTTC	CAWSDGTSGQETQYF
TRBV29-1	TRBD1	-	TRBJ1-4	TGCAGCGTACAGGGGGCAGCAGGTGAAAAACTGTTTTTT	CSVQGAAGEKLFF
TRBV27	TRBD1	-	TRBJ2-2	TGTGCCAGCAGTCCCTGGGACAGCTTAGCCACGAACACCGGGGAGCTGTTTTTT	CASSPWDSLATNTGELFF
TRBV6-5	-	-	TRBJ1-5	TGTGCCAGCTCCTGGACACGTTATAGCAATCAGCCCCAGCATTTT	CASSWTRYSNQPQHF
TRBV13	-	-	TRBJ1-2	TGTGCCAGCAGCTTTCGGACCAGACTAACAAGACTAGACTATGGCTACACCTTC	CASSFRTRLTRLDYGYTF
TRBV5-1	-	-	TRBJ1-2	TGCGCCAGCAGCTTGGGAGCAGGGGCTCAGGACTATGGCTACACCTTC	CASSLGAGAQDYGYTF
TRBV2	TRBD1	few	TRBJ1-2	TGTGCCAGCAGTGAAAATCTTCAACAGGGGGCTTATGGCTACACCTTC	CASSENLQQGAYGYTF
TRBV7-9	-	-	TRBJ1-2	TGTGCCAGCAGCTACCCTAGGGGGAACTATGGCTACACCTTC	CASSYPRGNYGYTF
TRBV5-6	-	-	TRBJ2-7	TGTGCCAGCAGTCCCGACAGACGGCCTGGCGAGCAGTACTTC	CASSPDRRPGEQYF
TRBV29-1	-	-	TRBJ1-2	TGCAGCGTTGGCGGGCAGGGGCAGCGTTTGGACTATGGCTACACCTTC	CSVGGQGQRLDYGYTF
TRBV19	TRBD2	-	TRBJ2-4	TGTGCCAGTAGTTCTAGCGGGAATACCAAAAACATTCAGTACTTC	CASSSSGNTKNIQYF
TRBV19	TRBD1	once	TRBJ1-5	TGTGCCAGTAGTGCACCGGGACAGGGCGTGGGGCAGCCCCAGCATTTT	CASSAPGQGVGQPQHF
TRBV28	-	-	TRBJ2-7	TGTGCCAGCAGTTTTATAGGACAAGCCTACGAGCAGTACTTC	CASSFIGQAYEQYF
TRBV9	-	-	TRBJ2-1	TGTGCCAGCAGCGTAGCTTTGGCGCGAGGGGGTTATGAGCAGTTCTTC	CASSVALARGGYEQFF
TRBV5-4	TRBD2	-	TRBJ2-5	TGTGCCAGCAGCTCCGGGACTAGCGGGCAAGAGACCCAGTACTTC	CASSSGTSGQETQYF
TRBV2	-	-	TRBJ1-5	TGTGCCAGCAGTCGACTGAATAGCAATCAGCCCCAGCATTTT	CASSRLNSNQPQHF
TRBV19	-	-	TRBJ2-7	TGTGCCAGTAGTCCCCCCCTGGGGCGATCGAACGAGCAGTACTTC	CASSPPLGRSNEQYF
TRBV5-1	TRBD1	-	TRBJ1-4	TGCGCCAGCAGCTGGCAGGGGGAAGTTAATGAAAAACTGTTTTTT	CASSWQGEVNEKLFF